This T cell receptor beta chain originates from a study of T cell repertoires in cytomegalovirus infection. Study-level information: Indicated by public TCR beta signatures were CMV infection and matching HLA type. Study-wide findings and caveats: HLA-C-restricted TCR beta clonotypes specific for CMV led the ex vivo response. Individuals carrying CMV plus the relevant HLA were identified by cumulative frequency of public TCR beta families.

The V gene lost 2 bases and the J gene lost 11 bases, with 7 bases spanning the gap. Germline CDR1 is MNHNY and CDR2 is SVGAGI (reference sequence). The CDR3 extends over 11 amino acids. With respect to this clonotype: The antigen is undetermined.

From the reads, TCRdb called clonotypes with MiXCR, one entry per CDR3 protein. The sample carries 100,000 to 120,000 distinct CDR3 sequences, roughly 30% recorded once. The genes are TRBV6-6 and TRBJ1-5; D remains unclear. The sample was CD8+ T cells from cultured PBMCs, taken from culture after CMV antigen stimulation. The sequence derives from a human donor in good health (CMV status not recorded). Some clones in this sample may be carry-over from other donors' samples. This CDR3 reads CASSYAEAQHF. The CDR3 coding sequence is TGTGCCAGCAGTTACGCGGAGGCCCAGCATTTT.